These 14 T cell receptor beta chains originate from one sample sequenced in a study of blood T cell repertoires in COVID-19. This table comes from immunoSEQ multiplex PCR, and its TCRdb copy is limited to in-frame clones, with some not included. Of 350,000 to 450,000 clones in the sample, around 87% were seen once. Sample: peripheral blood. These receptors all stem from a woman in her sixties with COVID-19, enrolled during active disease.

The chain combines TRBV6-5 with TRBJ2-3; 14 nucleotides align to TRBD2. CDR1 and CDR2 from the germline V gene are MNHEY and SVGAGI. V trimming: 6 bases; J trimming: 9 bases; junction bases outside the gene matches: 5. The CDR3 is 14 residues long. CDR3 in DNA: TGTGCCAGCAGGGGGACTAGCGGGGGACAAACGCAGTATTTT. Residues: CASRGTSGGQTQYF.

V and J are TRBV5-1 and TRBJ1-6, with D possibly matching TRBD1 (6 bases). The germline V gene encodes CDR1 SGHRS and CDR2 YFSETQ. V lost 4 bases, J lost 8 bases, and 10 bases lay in between. The CDR3 loop spans 13 amino acids. As DNA, the CDR3 is TGCGCCAGCAGCACCCGACAGGATTCACCCCTCCACTTT. Amino acid sequence: CASSTRQDSPLHF.

The J gene is TRBJ1-2, the V gene TRBV9; the D gene is possibly TRBD1 (5 bases). Germline V gene sequence: CDR1 SGDLS, CDR2 YYNGEE. Deletions cut 0 bases from V and 7 bases from J, with 13 bases between. CDR3 size: 14 residues. Here the CDR3 DNA reads TGTGCCAGCAGCGTAGAGACAGCTGTGGGTGGCTACACCTTC. Translating it yields CASSVETAVGGYTF.

The V call is TRBV2, the J call TRBJ2-1; D possibly corresponds to TRBD1 (6 bases). The V end was cut by 7 bases, the J end by 3 bases, with 13 bases between. The CDR3 is made up of 14 amino acids. From germline, CDR1 is SNHLY and CDR2 FYNNEI. CDR3 coding DNA: TGTGCCAGCATGGGGGCCGACTTCTACAATGAGCAGTTCTTC. It specifies CASMGADFYNEQFF.

The chain joins TRBV6-2 or TRBV6-3 to TRBJ2-7, with 10 bases matching TRBD1. Germline CDR1 MNHEY, CDR2 SVGEGT. The CDR3 extends over 16 amino acids. The V gene end was trimmed by 6 bases and the J gene end by 7 bases; junction bases not matched to a gene: 15. CDR3: CASSLIPGQGRQEQYF. In nucleotides, the CDR3 is TGTGCCAGCAGCCTCATCCCGGGACAGGGGCGCCAAGAGCAGTACTTC.

Only a few counts were recorded for this clone. The chain is built from TRBV15 and TRBJ2-1; the match to TRBD1 covers 9 bases. The CDR3 is 15 amino acids. Trimming cost V 1 base and J 7 bases; bases outside gene matches: 5. The germline CDR1 and CDR2 sequences are LNHNV and YYDKDF (reference sequence). The CDR3 region has the DNA TGTGCCACCAGCAGAGGTTACAGGGGGCGGAATGAGCAGTTCTTC. Amino acid sequence: CATSRGYRGRNEQFF. Together with reference TRBV15 and TRBJ2-1, the CDR3 gives the full variable domain: DAMVIQNPRYQVTQFGKPVTLSCSQTLNHNVMYWYQQKSSQAPKLLFHYYDKDFNNEADTPDNFQSRRPNTSFCFLDIRSPGLGDTAMYLCATSRGYRGRNEQFFGPGTRLTVL.

This clone was picked up a small number of times. J is TRBJ1-1 and V is TRBV19, with D hard to call. CDR1 and CDR2 (germline): LNHDA, SQIVND (reference sequence). The CDR3 contains 13 residues. Trimming shortened V by 5 bases and J by 1 base, and 8 bases separated the two germline ends. The CDR3 sequence is CASSLTANTEAFF. Written as DNA, the CDR3 is TGTGCCAGTAGTCTTACAGCGAACACTGAAGCTTTCTTT.

The genes are TRBV9 and TRBJ1-3, with D perhaps TRBD1 (6 bases). Germline CDR1 SGDLS, CDR2 YYNGEE. Between the trimmed V and J ends, which lost 3 bases and 4 bases, there was a span of 14 bases. CDR3 size: 15 residues. CDR3 DNA sequence: TGTGCCAGCAGCGCAGGGGTCTTAGGGGGAAACACCATATATTTT. Protein: CASSAGVLGGNTIYF.

The gene calls are TRBV7-9 and TRBJ1-1, with D unresolved. This CDR3 comprises 14 residues. Germline V lookup: CDR1 SEHNR, CDR2 FQNEAQ (reference sequence). The V end was cut by 0 bases, the J end by 5 bases, with 10 bases between. The DNA of the CDR3 is TGTGCCAGCAGCTTAGCGGGCGTCGAAACTGAAGCTTTCTTT. Its translation: CASSLAGVETEAFF. The variable domain in full, with the rest retrieved from reference TRBV7-9 and TRBJ1-1, is DTGVSQNPRHKITKRGQNVTFRCDPISEHNRLYWYRQTLGQGPEFLTYFQNEAQLEKSRLLSDRFSAERPKGSFSTLEIQRTEQGDSAMYLCASSLAGVETEAFFGQGTRLTVV.

This clone showed up just a few times. The chain uses TRBV7-9 and TRBJ1-2, with TRBD1 as a possible D gene (6 bases). Germline V gene sequence: CDR1 SEHNR, CDR2 FQNEAQ (reference sequence). CDR3 length: 14 residues. Trimming took off 7 bases at V and 6 bases at J, with 18 bases between the two ends. CDR3 sequence: CASKGDLVGDGYTF. The CDR3 nucleotides read TGTGCCAGCAAGGGGGATTTAGTCGGAGATGGCTACACCTTC.

The V gene is TRBV6-5, the J gene TRBJ2-1; tentatively, D is TRBD2 (5 bases). The CDR3 covers 15 residues. Germline-derived CDR1 and CDR2 are MNHEY and SVGAGI. With 4 bases removed from V and 2 bases from J, the gap between germline ends came to 12 bases. The CDR3 DNA is TGTGCCAGCAGTTCACGGGGAAGCGCCTACAATGAGCAGTTCTTC. Protein sequence: CASSSRGSAYNEQFF.

This clone appeared once. The rearrangement links TRBV2 to TRBJ2-4; D is perhaps TRBD2 (7 bases). Per germline, CDR1 SNHLY and CDR2 FYNNEI. The CDR3 consists of 15 residues. The V gene lost 4 bases and the J gene lost 5 bases, with 15 bases spanning the gap. CDR3 nucleotide sequence: TGTGCCAGCAGTGGGGCCGGGGGGCCGGAAAACATTCAGTACTTC. Translation gives CASSGAGGPENIQYF.

This rearrangement joins TRBV27 to TRBJ1-2; a possible D gene is TRBD1 (6 bases). This CDR3 has 16 amino acids. The germline gives CDR1 MNHEY, CDR2 SMNVEV (reference sequence). V was cut by 6 bases and J by 1 base, with 18 bases left in between. The CDR3 DNA sequence: TGTGCCAGCAGCTCCCGGGACAAAAGTATTAACTATGGCTACACCTTC. Translated: CASSSRDKSINYGYTF.

The chain joins TRBV21-1 to TRBJ1-1. TRBV21-1 is a documented pseudogene. There are 9 residues in the CDR3. This chain's CDR3 is CASIPGGFF. The DNA of the CDR3 is TGTGCCAGCATCCCGGGGGGTTTCTTT.